One T cell receptor beta chain is described in this entry. These data are taken from a study of cytomegalovirus exposure and HLA in healthy donors. Study overall: Earlier sequencing of 150 million to 200 million T cells yielded 90 million to 140 million unique TCR beta sequences.

The PCR contained 60 Vbeta and 13 Jbeta primers. Sequencing used immunoSEQ multiplex PCR; TCRdb keeps in-frame clones, though not all of them. The data contain 55,000 to 70,000 clones, roughly 74% of them singletons. Germline CDR1 and CDR2: MDHEN and SYDVKM. The CDR3 is made up of 14 amino acids. V was pared by 4 bases and J by 6 bases, with 4 bases of the junction left unmatched. The source of this sequence is a man between 18 and 29 years old in good health and CMV-seropositive. The sequenced material came from PBMCs. This sequence joins TRBV28 and TRBJ1-2; 11 nucleotides match TRBD1. CDR3 bases: TGTGCCAGCAGTTGGGGGACAGGGGGGAATGGCTACACCTTC. Translated, it gives CASSWGTGGNGYTF.